A single sample gave rise to the 20 T cell receptor beta chains below, sequenced in a study of beta chain features in type 1 diabetes. Study-wide points: TCRB CDR3 length was moderately but significantly reduced in all four CD4+ subsets of Type 1 diabetes patients.

These receptors lack a known antigen. Investigators reverse transcribed all isolated RNA, so they sequenced expressed TCRB transcripts. Measured with immunoSEQ multiplex PCR; TCRdb has only the in-frame clones, and not every one. In the table there are tens of thousands of clones, 66% of which are singletons. Sequences were obtained from Tregs from blood. These receptors all come from a woman in her late teens or twenties with type 1 diabetes.

In its sample, this clone was seen once. The rearrangement links TRBV4-3 to TRBJ1-2; unclear D gene. The CDR3 loop spans 15 amino acids. Germline V gene sequence: CDR1 LGHNA, CDR2 YSLEER. Trimming shortened V by 1 base and J by 6 bases, and 15 bases separated the two germline ends. CDR3 residues: CASSQGHSFVDGYTF. The CDR3 DNA is TGCGCCAGCAGCCAAGGTCATTCTTTCGTAGATGGCTACACCTTC.

This chain connects TRBV10-3 to TRBJ2-5; weak D call: TRBD1 (6 bases). Trimming cost V 6 bases and J 3 bases, with 11 bases left between them. Germline CDR1 is ENHRY and CDR2 is SYGVKD. This CDR3 comprises 13 residues. The CDR3 is CAISVRTEETQYF. CDR3 nucleotide sequence: TGTGCCATCAGCGTACGGACAGAAGAGACCCAGTACTTC.

This clone was counted a single time. V gene TRBV5-6 combines with J gene TRBJ2-1; no firm D call. With 3 bases removed from V and 0 bases from J, the gap between germline ends came to 13 bases. The CDR3 length is 16 residues. Germline CDR1 and CDR2: SGHDT and YYEEEE. In DNA, the CDR3 is TGTGCCAGCAGCTCGTCAACTAAAACCTCCTACAATGAGCAGTTCTTC. Translating gives CASSSSTKTSYNEQFF.

The table lists this clone with a few counts. This rearrangement joins TRBV4-1 to TRBJ1-1; TRBD1 agrees at 11 bases. The trim removed 3 bases at V and 1 base at J, leaving 4 bases unmatched. The CDR3 consists of 16 residues. Germline V gene sequence: CDR1 MGHRA, CDR2 YSYEKL. DNA for the CDR3: TGCGCCAGCAGCCAGCGGGACAGGGGGTGGAACACTGAAGCTTTCTTT. It specifies CASSQRDRGWNTEAFF.

This clone has only one observation. The V gene is TRBV2, the J gene TRBJ2-5; TRBD2 is a possible D gene (6 bases). The CDR3 is made up of 14 amino acids. V gave up 7 bases and J gave up 5 bases, with 17 bases separating them. Germline V CDR1 and CDR2: SNHLY, FYNNEI. The CDR3 region is CASTMGLRPETQYF. CDR3 bases: TGTGCCAGCACAATGGGACTCCGCCCGGAGACCCAGTACTTC. Drawing the rest from reference TRBV2 and TRBJ2-5, the complete variable domain is EPEVTQTPSHQVTQMGQEVILRCVPISNHLYFYWYRQILGQKVEFLVSFYNNEISEKSEIFDDQFSVERPDGSNFTLKIRSTKLEDSAMYFCASTMGLRPETQYFGPGTRLLVL.

The rearrangement uses TRBV7-3 and TRBJ2-3, with 11 bases identical to TRBD2. V was pared by 2 bases and J by 3 bases, with 7 bases of the junction left unmatched. CDR3 size: 17 residues. Germline lookup yields CDR1 SGHTA and CDR2 FQGTGA. CDR3 coding DNA: TGTGCCAGCAGCTTAGGGAGAGGGACTAGCGGAACAGATACGCAGTATTTT. It encodes CASSLGRGTSGTDTQYF.

V and J are TRBV7-9 and TRBJ1-1; no reliable D call. V gave up 1 base and J gave up 1 base, with 19 bases separating them. CDR3 length equals 18 residues. Germline CDR1 is SEHNR and CDR2 is FQNEAQ (reference sequence). DNA of the CDR3: TGTGCCAGCAGCTTAGTTGCGCCCATTACCGACACGAACACTGAAGCTTTCTTT. This translates into CASSLVAPITDTNTEAFF.

The rearrangement links TRBV14 to TRBJ2-7; 9 nucleotides align to TRBD2. V gave up 1 base and J gave up 7 bases; unmatched junction bases: 14. CDR3 length: 17 residues. CDR1 SGHDN and CDR2 FVKESK come from the germline V gene. The CDR3 coding sequence is TGTGCCAGCAGCCAAGCCCCTGGGGCGGGAGGGACCTTGGAGCAGTACTTC. Its protein product is CASSQAPGAGGTLEQYF.

The chain combines TRBV20-1 with TRBJ2-7; D is unresolved. Deletions cut 6 bases from V and 1 base from J, with 7 bases between. Per the germline V gene, CDR1 is DFQATT and CDR2 is SNEGSKA (reference sequence). The CDR3 runs to 11 residues. CDR3 residues: CSAARSYEQYF. DNA for the CDR3: TGCAGTGCCGCGAGGTCCTACGAGCAGTACTTC.

The V and J genes are TRBV19 and TRBJ1-1; D possibly corresponds to TRBD1 (5 bases). Trimming stripped 3 bases from V and 3 bases from J, with 11 bases between. The CDR3 runs to 14 residues. Germline CDR1 reads LNHDA; CDR2 reads SQIVND (reference sequence). The CDR3 here is CASSMGGTDTEAFF. The CDR3 nucleotides are TGTGCCAGTAGTATGGGGGGTACGGACACTGAAGCTTTCTTT.

V and J are TRBV5-1 and TRBJ2-2, with D unclear. CDR3 size: 15 residues. V lost 1 base and J lost 9, with 16 bases in between. Germline-derived CDR1 and CDR2 are SGHRS and YFSETQ. This CDR3 is CASSLYTVFKRELFF. In DNA form, the CDR3 reads TGCGCCAGCAGCTTGTATACAGTCTTTAAACGGGAGCTGTTTTTT.

This clone was seen only a few times. The rearrangement joins TRBV7-9 to TRBJ1-3; TRBD1 might be the D (5 bases). Germline CDR1 reads SEHNR; CDR2 reads FQNEAQ (reference sequence). V lost 7 bases to trimming and J lost 1 base, with 8 bases between them. This CDR3 region has 13 residues. The CDR3 spells CASTRASGNTIYF. In nucleotides, the CDR3 is TGTGCCAGCACCAGGGCATCTGGAAACACCATATATTTT.

The chain links TRBV2 to TRBJ2-1, with 9 positions matching TRBD2. Germline CDR1 reads SNHLY; CDR2 reads FYNNEI. CDR3 length: 15 residues. V was pared by 4 bases and J by 6 bases, with 7 bases of the junction left unmatched. The DNA of the CDR3 is TGTGCCAGCAGTGGCGGCGGGAGGGTAGTCAATGAGCAGTTCTTC. This encodes CASSGGGRVVNEQFF.

This chain uses TRBV19 with TRBJ1-6; possibly TRBD1 for D (5 bases). The CDR3 has 14 residues. Germline V CDR1 and CDR2: LNHDA, SQIVND (reference sequence). Deletions cut 3 bases from V and 7 bases from J, with 10 bases between. This CDR3 is CASSIGRVNSPLHF. CDR3 in DNA: TGTGCCAGTAGTATCGGCAGGGTCAATTCACCCCTCCACTTT.

This chain links TRBV5-8 with TRBJ2-1; 8 bases map to TRBD1. The CDR3 is 16 amino acids. Unmatched junction bases numbered 11, after V lost 4 bases and J lost 5 bases. Per the germline V gene, CDR1 is SGHTS and CDR2 is YDEGEE. The CDR3 sequence: CASSPYGRQGNNEQFF. Here the CDR3 DNA reads TGTGCCAGCAGCCCTTACGGAAGACAGGGGAACAATGAGCAGTTCTTC.

The genes are TRBV7-9 and TRBJ2-1; D is ambiguous. Germline loops: CDR1 SEHNR, CDR2 FQNEAQ (reference sequence). The V end was cut by 5 bases, the J end by 6 bases, with 17 bases between. The CDR3 loop spans 15 amino acids. DNA of the CDR3: TGTGCCAGCAGCCGTAGCCGGAACGTGGTCAATGAGCAGTTCTTC. This encodes CASSRSRNVVNEQFF.

The chain employs TRBV27 and TRBJ2-1; 7 bases are shared with TRBD2. The germline gives CDR1 MNHEY, CDR2 SMNVEV (reference sequence). The CDR3 runs 16 residues. V dropped 7 bases and J dropped 0; count of bases not matched to a gene: 9. The CDR3 region has the DNA TGTGCCAGCACCACCATGGGAGGGAGCTCCTACAATGAGCAGTTCTTC. This encodes CASTTMGGSSYNEQFF.

This clone was counted a few times. The genes are TRBV4-3 and TRBJ1-4; D is possibly TRBD1 (6 bases). Trimming removed 4 bases at V and 10 bases at J, with 19 bases between. Germline V gives CDR1 LGHNA, CDR2 YSLEER. This CDR3 is 15 amino acids long. The CDR3 sequence: CASSPSGGGAGKLFF. The CDR3 coding sequence is TGCGCCAGCAGCCCCTCAGGAGGGGGGGCTGGAAAACTGTTTTTT.

The chain has TRBV6-1 and TRBJ2-5; TRBD1 might be the D (5 bases). Per the germline V gene, CDR1 is MNHNS and CDR2 is SASEGT. Trimming took 2 bases from V and 9 from J, leaving 7 bases between them. This CDR3 spans 11 amino acids. CDR3 nucleotide sequence: TGTGCCAGCAGTGAAACAGGAGCCCAGTACTTC. Encoded protein: CASSETGAQYF.

The V gene is TRBV6-5, the J gene TRBJ2-7; D is possibly TRBD2 (6 bases). Germline loops: CDR1 MNHEY, CDR2 SVGAGI. V dropped 0 bases and J dropped 4 bases, with 13 bases sitting between them. The CDR3 has 15 residues. The CDR3 DNA sequence: TGTGCCAGCAGTTACTCGGCGGGATCGATTTACGAGCAGTACTTC. Translation: CASSYSAGSIYEQYF.